One and the same sample provided the 19 T cell receptor beta chains below, sequenced in a study of blood T cell repertoires in COVID-19 (dated by TCRdb to the early 2020s). The library was obtained by the immunoSEQ multiplex PCR assay. The source is immuneACCESS, and TCRdb retained only in-frame sequences with V and J called. Part of the clones is not carried over; for the studies checked, unresolved V genes explain less than half of this, and the remainder is unexplained. The sample table lists about 130,000 clones, more than 75% of them with a count of one. The top ten constitute about 5% of the sample. Sequencing used peripheral blood. The receptors derive from a human donor in a cohort sampled during active COVID-19.

The chain has TRBV11-2 and TRBJ2-5, with a possible D match to TRBD2 (6 bases). The CDR3 extends over 16 amino acids. V shed 2 bases and J shed 5 bases, with 18 bases lying between them. The germline CDR1 and CDR2 sequences are SGHAT and FQNNGV. The CDR3 here is CASSLLGTGERETQYF. DNA for the CDR3: TGTGCCAGCAGCTTACTGGGAACGGGGGAACGGGAGACCCAGTACTTC.

This chain uses TRBV23-1 with TRBJ1-6, with 11 nucleotides matching TRBD1. TRBV23-1 is reported as an ORF; its role is uncertain. This CDR3 contains 15 residues. The CDR3 reads CAFGQGALYNSPLHF. The CDR3 DNA reads as TGCGCGTTCGGACAGGGGGCCCTCTATAATTCACCCCTCCACTTT.

This clone was detected only a few times. J is TRBJ2-3 and V is TRBV7-2; TRBD2 agrees at 7 bases. J was trimmed by 4 bases and V by 6 bases; bases with no gene match: 10. This CDR3 has 15 residues. Germline V gene lookup returns CDR1 SGHTA and CDR2 FQGNSA. Written as DNA, the CDR3 is TGTGCCAGCAGTAGTAACGGGAGGAGCCCAGATACGCAGTATTTT. It specifies CASSSNGRSPDTQYF.

The V gene is TRBV10-3, the J gene TRBJ2-3; 8 positions agree with TRBD2. Germline V gene sequence: CDR1 ENHRY, CDR2 SYGVKD. V shed 5 bases and J 1 base; nucleotides not matched to a gene: 2. The CDR3 covers 14 residues. DNA of the CDR3: TGTGCCATCAGTACTAGCGGAGGCACAGATACGCAGTATTTT. It yields the protein CAISTSGGTDTQYF.

The rearrangement joins TRBV27 to TRBJ1-2; D perhaps matches TRBD1 (5 bases). The germline gives CDR1 MNHEY, CDR2 SMNVEV (reference sequence). The CDR3 runs to 12 residues. V gave up 5 bases and J gave up 4 bases, with 8 bases separating them. The CDR3 sequence: CASSPGGYGYTF. The CDR3 nucleotides read TGTGCCAGCAGTCCCGGGGGCTATGGCTACACCTTC.

V usage is TRBV6-2 or TRBV6-3 and J usage is TRBJ2-7; 11 bases fit TRBD2. Germline V gene lookup returns CDR1 MNHEY and CDR2 SVGEGT. The CDR3 covers 15 residues. V dropped 4 bases and J dropped 6; count of bases not matched to a gene: 8. Here the CDR3 reads CASSSGASGRREQYF. The CDR3 bases are TGTGCCAGCAGTTCCGGGGCTAGCGGGAGGCGCGAGCAGTACTTC.

J is TRBJ1-4 and V is TRBV3-1 (or the pseudogene TRBV3-2), with TRBD1 matching over 8 bases. The CDR3 contains 13 residues. Per germline, CDR1 LGHDT and CDR2 YNNKEL (reference sequence). V lost 6 bases and J lost 4; bases outside the gene matches: 1. Here the CDR3 DNA reads TGTGCCAGCAGAGGACAGGGTAATGAAAAACTGTTTTTT. Amino acid sequence: CASRGQGNEKLFF.

J is TRBJ1-5 and V is TRBV30; TRBD1 is a possible D gene (6 bases). The CDR3 has 16 amino acids. The ends were cut back, 5 bases at V and 4 bases at J, with 21 bases in the middle. Germline CDR1 is GTSNPN and CDR2 is SVGIG (reference sequence). The CDR3 DNA reads as TGTGCCTGGGGCCCCCCCAGGGGTACAGGGAATCAGCCCCAGCATTTT. Protein sequence: CAWGPPRGTGNQPQHF.

This clone was seen only a few times. CDR3: CASSPLGGQGFSGRPSTSYEQYF. CDR3 in DNA: TGCGCCAGCAGTCCCTTAGGGGGACAGGGGTTTAGCGGGAGGCCTTCAACCTCCTACGAGCAGTACTTC. The chain combines TRBV23-1 with TRBJ2-7, with D perhaps TRBD1 or TRBD2 (10 bases each). TRBV23-1 is identified as an open reading frame with a role that is uncertain. The CDR3 is 23 amino acids. The V end lost 4 bases, the J end lost 0 bases, and 37 bases lay between the germline ends.

This chain joins TRBV6-5 and TRBJ2-1, with D possibly TRBD2 on 5 matching bases. V dropped 2 bases and J dropped 7 bases, with 12 bases sitting between them. This CDR3 is built from 14 residues. Germline CDR1 MNHEY, CDR2 SVGAGI. As DNA, the CDR3 is TGTGCCAGCAGTTACACCGTGACGGGGAATGAGCAGTTCTTC. Translated: CASSYTVTGNEQFF.

This sequence joins TRBV9 and TRBJ2-7, with D possibly TRBD2 on 5 matching bases. V was shortened by 0 bases and J by 3 bases, with 10 bases between the two germline ends. The germline CDR1 and CDR2 sequences are SGDLS and YYNGEE. The CDR3 is 14 amino acids. The CDR3 spells CASSVEPGVYEQYF. The CDR3, as DNA: TGTGCCAGCAGCGTAGAACCCGGGGTCTACGAGCAGTACTTC.

The chain uses TRBV4-1 and TRBJ1-1; a possible D gene is TRBD1 (5 bases). Trimming left V 0 bases short and J 0 bases short, with 8 bases between. The CDR3 extends over 15 amino acids. Germline values: CDR1 MGHRA, CDR2 YSYEKL. CDR3 sequence (DNA): TGCGCCAGCAGCCAAGAGACAGTGTTGAACACTGAAGCTTTCTTT. This translates into CASSQETVLNTEAFF.

CDR3: CASSFLVVGNTQYF. The CDR3 coding sequence is TGTGCCAGCAGCTTCCTGGTAGTCGGGAATACGCAGTATTTT. The chain is built from TRBV11-2 and TRBJ2-3; D is perhaps TRBD2 (5 bases). This CDR3 has 14 amino acids. The germline V gene has CDR1 SGHAT and CDR2 FQNNGV. The ends were cut back, 3 bases at V and 7 bases at J, with 14 bases in the middle.

The V gene is TRBV20-1, the J gene TRBJ2-3; tentative D call: TRBD2 (5 bases). This CDR3 region has 14 residues. Germline values: CDR1 DFQATT, CDR2 SNEGSKA (reference sequence). V lost 3 bases, J lost 0 bases, and 10 bases lay in between. The CDR3 region has the DNA TGCAGTGCTAGTCCCCCGGGGAGCACAGATACGCAGTATTTT. It translates to CSASPPGSTDTQYF.

V and J are TRBV6-5 and TRBJ1-1; the D gene is possibly TRBD1 (6 bases). The CDR3 has 13 amino acids. Between the trimmed V and J ends, which lost 2 bases and 8 bases, there was a span of 12 bases. Germline CDR1 reads MNHEY; CDR2 reads SVGAGI. This CDR3 is CASSYTRTVEAFF. For the CDR3, the DNA is TGTGCCAGCAGTTACACTCGGACAGTCGAAGCTTTCTTT.

This chain links TRBV5-1 with TRBJ2-3, with 7 bases fitting TRBD2. CDR1 and CDR2 from the germline V gene are SGHRS and YFSETQ. Trimming removed 5 bases from V and 0 bases from J; junction bases left unmatched: 9. The CDR3 is 16 residues long. CDR3 in amino acids: CASRGGRTASTDTQYF. The CDR3 DNA reads as TGCGCCAGCAGAGGCGGGAGAACCGCTAGCACAGATACGCAGTATTTT. Drawing the rest from reference TRBV5-1 and TRBJ2-3, the complete variable domain is KAGVTQTPRYLIKTRGQQVTLSCSPISGHRSVSWYQQTPGQGLQFLFEYFSETQRNKGNFPGRFSGRQFSNSRSEMNVSTLELGDSALYLCASRGGRTASTDTQYFGPGTRLTVL.

This chain connects TRBV28 to TRBJ2-1; D gene uncertain. CDR3 length equals 13 residues. Trimming left V 5 bases short and J 4 bases short, with 9 bases between. Germline V CDR1 and CDR2: MDHEN, SYDVKM. CDR3 region: CASSGEIYNEQFF. The DNA of the CDR3 is TGTGCCAGCAGTGGAGAAATTTACAATGAGCAGTTCTTC.

The chain uses TRBV5-4 and TRBJ2-7, with TRBD2 matching 8 bases. J lost 4 bases, V lost 4 bases, and 7 bases had no gene match. Germline CDR1 reads SGHNT; CDR2 reads YYREEE (reference sequence). The CDR3 sequence is 14 residues long. The CDR3 DNA follows: TGTGCCAGCAGCCAGATGCGGGAGGTTTACGAGCAGTACTTC. This encodes CASSQMREVYEQYF.

This clone was seen a single time. The CDR3 here is CASRLGSDYEQYF. Written as DNA, the CDR3 is TGTGCCAGCCGCTTGGGGAGCGACTACGAGCAGTACTTC. This chain links TRBV19 with TRBJ2-7, with D possibly matching TRBD2 (5 bases). The CDR3 is made up of 13 amino acids. The germline V gene has CDR1 LNHDA and CDR2 SQIVND (reference sequence). The V end was cut by 9 bases, the J end by 3 bases, with 15 bases between.